This T cell receptor beta chain was recorded in a study of post-analysis software for immune sequencing data. Study details: Disease courses included relapsing-remitting, secondary progressive and progressive-relapsing multiple sclerosis. The study, taken as a whole, reports: Controls showed lower frequencies than patients for several TRBV segments, and TRBV5-6, TRBV5-1 and TRBV20-1 were among these. By F measure, strong co-clustering occurred among samples prepared in the same batch.

The library was made from cDNA and included unique molecular identifiers. With about 0.9 to 11 million T cells as the source, roughly 0.5 million cDNA molecules resulted. TCRdb redid the calling of the PCR reads with MiXCR, one entry per CDR3 protein. The table has 450,000 to 650,000 distinct CDR3 sequences, roughly 40% seen once. From germline, CDR1 is SEHNR and CDR2 FQNEAQ (reference sequence). The CDR3 length is 17 residues. The V and J ends lost 1 base and 0 bases, in that order; junction bases with no gene match: 7. For this clonotype: Its antigen is still unknown.

The receptor's source is a girl aged 5 to 17 with multiple sclerosis. The gene calls are TRBV7-9 and TRBJ2-5, with 8 bases aligning to TRBD1. Sequencing input: blood. CDR3 DNA: TGTGCCAGCAGCTTAGTAGGCCAGGGGGCACACCAAGAGACCCAGTACTTC. It is translated as CASSLVGQGAHQETQYF.